One and the same sample provided the 26 T cell receptor beta chains below, sequenced in a study of blood T cell repertoires in COVID-19. The repertoire was sequenced with immunoSEQ multiplex PCR; TCRdb's copy has only in-frame clones and lacks some. The table shows 200,000 or so clones, with roughly 88% occurring only once. Sequencing was carried out using peripheral blood. The receptors stem from a human donor in a cohort sampled during active COVID-19.

The chain recombines TRBV6-1 with TRBJ1-4, with D possibly matching TRBD1 (5 bases). The germline CDR1 and CDR2 sequences are MNHNS and SASEGT. The CDR3 spans 16 residues. Trimming shortened V by 1 base and J by 11 bases, and 20 bases separated the two germline ends. This CDR3 is CASSEEGYFVGGKLFF. Written as DNA, the CDR3 is TGTGCCAGCAGTGAAGAGGGGTACTTTGTCGGCGGCAAACTGTTTTTT.

The chain recombines TRBV19 with TRBJ2-2, with 7 bases identical to TRBD1. The V gene end was trimmed by 7 bases and the J gene end by 6 bases; junction bases not matched to a gene: 11. Germline V CDR1 and CDR2: LNHDA, SQIVND (reference sequence). The CDR3 covers 15 residues. The CDR3, as DNA: TGTGCCAGTACAAGGAGCGACAGGGCGGCCGGGGAGCTGTTTTTT. Its protein is CASTRSDRAAGELFF.

The rearrangement uses TRBV30 and TRBJ2-1, with 12 nucleotides matching TRBD2. V shed 0 bases and J 4 bases; nucleotides not matched to a gene: 7. The CDR3 covers 17 residues. In germline, CDR1 is GTSNPN, CDR2 SVGIG (reference sequence). The CDR3 DNA reads TGTGCCTGGAGTGTAACGGCTAGCGGGAGGGTATACAATGAGCAGTTCTTC. Protein: CAWSVTASGRVYNEQFF. Variable domain in full (rest from reference TRBV30 and TRBJ2-1): SQTIHQWPATLVQPVGSPLSLECTVEGTSNPNLYWYRQAAGRGLQLLFYSVGIGQISSEVPQNLSASRPQDRQFILSSKKLLLSDSGFYLCAWSVTASGRVYNEQFFGPGTRLTVL.

This clone has only one observation. V usage is TRBV6-4 and J usage is TRBJ2-7, with a possible D match to TRBD2 (6 bases). V was pared by 4 bases and J by 1 base, with 11 bases between. Looked up from germline, CDR1 is MRHNA and CDR2 is SNTAGT. CDR3 length equals 14 residues. The CDR3 here is CASSVGGTSYEQYF. The CDR3 coding sequence is TGTGCCAGCAGTGTCGGTGGGACTTCCTACGAGCAGTACTTC.

The V gene is TRBV20-1, the J gene TRBJ2-2; 8 bases agree with TRBD1. This CDR3 is 14 amino acids long. The trim removed 5 bases at V and 1 base at J, leaving 3 bases unmatched. The V gene's germline CDR1 is DFQATT and CDR2 SNEGSKA (reference sequence). The CDR3 DNA reads as TGCAGTGCTCGTGGGACAGGGAACACCGGGGAGCTGTTTTTT. Protein sequence: CSARGTGNTGELFF.

The chain combines TRBV5-6 with TRBJ2-3, with D possibly TRBD2 on 5 matching bases. The CDR3 is made up of 16 amino acids. Germline V gene sequence: CDR1 SGHDT, CDR2 YYEEEE. The V end was cut by 4 bases, the J end by 1 base, with 16 bases between. The CDR3 DNA follows: TGTGCCAGCAGCCGTCGACTAACCCTGGGCACAGATACGCAGTATTTT. Translation: CASSRRLTLGTDTQYF.

The rearrangement uses TRBV6-5 and TRBJ2-7; D is perhaps TRBD2 (5 bases). V lost 6 bases, J lost 7 bases, and 13 bases lay in between. The CDR3 extends over 12 amino acids. The germline gives CDR1 MNHEY, CDR2 SVGAGI. The CDR3 region is CASRNRGGEQYF. As DNA, the CDR3 is TGTGCCAGCAGGAACAGAGGCGGGGAGCAGTACTTC.

In regard to this clone: A much larger clonotype is one base distant, so this may be a read error. Other DNA sequences within the sample encode an identical CDR3. The chain recombines TRBV5-4 with TRBJ2-7; D is possibly TRBD1 (5 bases). CDR3 size: 13 residues. V shed 2 bases and J shed 2 bases, with 8 bases lying between them. CDR1 and CDR2 from the germline V gene are SGHNT and YYREEE (reference sequence). CDR3 loop: CASSFSGTYEQYF. The CDR3 DNA follows: TGTGCCAGCAGCTTTTCAGGGACCTACGAGCAGTACTTC.

This rearrangement joins TRBV7-2 to TRBJ1-1; TRBD1 agrees at 7 bases. V was pared by 3 bases and J by 3 bases, with 7 bases of the junction left unmatched. The CDR3 has 15 amino acids. The germline gives CDR1 SGHTA, CDR2 FQGNSA. This chain's CDR3 is CASSLTSGTDTEAFF. In nucleotides, the CDR3 is TGTGCCAGCAGCTTGACCTCCGGGACAGACACTGAAGCTTTCTTT.

The J gene is TRBJ2-7, the V gene TRBV5-5, with 11 bases aligning to TRBD2. Germline V lookup: CDR1 SGHKS, CDR2 YYEKEE (reference sequence). J gave up 3 bases and V 0 bases, and 2 bases lay outside the gene matches. There are 15 residues in the CDR3. The CDR3 reads CASSLGLAGNYEQYF. In DNA form, the CDR3 reads TGTGCCAGCAGCTTGGGACTAGCGGGAAACTACGAGCAGTACTTC.

The chain joins TRBV18 to TRBJ1-5; the D gene is possibly TRBD1 (5 bases). CDR1 and CDR2 from the germline V gene are KGHSH and LQKENI. Trimming pared 6 bases from V and 0 bases from J, leaving 18 bases between. The CDR3 extends over 17 amino acids. Written as DNA, the CDR3 is TGTGCCAGCTCTTGGACACCGAGCCAAGATAGCAATCAGCCCCAGCATTTT. Encoded protein: CASSWTPSQDSNQPQHF.

This clone was counted a few times. This chain uses TRBV7-2 with TRBJ1-5, with a weak D call TRBD1 (6 bases). In germline, CDR1 is SGHTA, CDR2 FQGNSA. This CDR3 is built from 14 residues. The V and J ends lost 4 bases and 2 bases respectively, with 9 bases between them. The CDR3 region is CASSSRTGNQPQHF. In DNA form, the CDR3 reads TGTGCCAGCAGCTCTCGGACAGGCAATCAGCCCCAGCATTTT.

The rearrangement joins TRBV20-1 to TRBJ2-7, with 7 bases aligning to TRBD1. Germline assignment: CDR1 DFQATT and CDR2 SNEGSKA (reference sequence). J lost 4 bases, V lost 3 bases, and 6 bases had no gene match. This CDR3 contains 13 residues. In nucleotides, the CDR3 is TGCAGTGCTAGTATAGGGGGCCGGTACGAGCAGTACTTC. Translated: CSASIGGRYEQYF.

V is TRBV3-1 (or the pseudogene TRBV3-2) and J is TRBJ1-2; no reliable D call. Per germline, CDR1 LGHDT and CDR2 YNNKEL (reference sequence). The CDR3 loop spans 13 amino acids. The germline V and J ends were trimmed by 2 bases and 6 bases, with 10 bases remaining between them. CDR3 nucleotides: TGTGCCAGCAGCCAAAGTCGAGGGAATGGCTACACCTTC. It codes for CASSQSRGNGYTF.

This rearrangement joins TRBV4-1 to TRBJ1-5; maybe TRBD1 (5 bases). CDR1 and CDR2 (germline): MGHRA, YSYEKL. V dropped 0 bases and J dropped 0 bases, with 9 bases sitting between them. The CDR3 is made up of 16 amino acids. For the CDR3, the DNA is TGCGCCAGCAGCCAAGATTGGACACTTAGCAATCAGCCCCAGCATTTT. Its translation: CASSQDWTLSNQPQHF.

The chain couples TRBV28 to TRBJ2-1; 8 bases agree with TRBD2. The CDR3 totals 14 residues. Trimming removed 7 bases from V and 8 bases from J; junction bases left unmatched: 10. Germline V gene sequence: CDR1 MDHEN, CDR2 SYDVKM. CDR3 sequence reads: CASTYIGRVDEQFF. The CDR3 nucleotides are TGTGCCAGCACCTATATCGGGAGGGTCGATGAGCAGTTCTTC.

This clone was observed a few times. V and J are TRBV5-5 and TRBJ1-1; 9 positions match TRBD1. Germline values: CDR1 SGHKS, CDR2 YYEKEE (reference sequence). V was clipped by 3 bases and J by 3 bases; unmatched bases: 6. The CDR3 runs to 15 residues. In nucleotides, the CDR3 is TGTGCCAGCAGCTGGGACAGGGCGCAAGACACTGAAGCTTTCTTT. Amino acid sequence: CASSWDRAQDTEAFF.

The chain has TRBV11-2 and TRBJ2-5, with 14 bases matching TRBD2. CDR3 length: 18 residues. Per the germline V gene, CDR1 is SGHAT and CDR2 is FQNNGV. V lost 4 bases, J lost 7 bases, and 14 bases stayed unmatched. CDR3: CASSSPGLAGGLSGTQYF. CDR3 nucleotide sequence: TGTGCCAGCAGCTCACCCGGACTAGCGGGAGGCCTCAGCGGGACCCAGTACTTC.

The chain joins TRBV6-2 or TRBV6-3 to TRBJ2-7; the match to TRBD2 covers 12 bases. The V gene end was trimmed by 2 bases and the J gene end by 2 bases; junction bases not matched to a gene: 1. This CDR3 spans 15 amino acids. Germline V CDR1 and CDR2: MNHEY, SVGEGT. The DNA of the CDR3 is TGTGCCAGCAGTTACGGACTAGCGGGAACCTACGAGCAGTACTTC. As protein: CASSYGLAGTYEQYF.

In its sample, this clone was seen a few times. The V call is TRBV5-4, the J call TRBJ2-5; 9 nucleotides agree with TRBD1. Unmatched junction bases numbered 6, after V lost 4 bases and J lost 5 bases. CDR1 is SGHNT, CDR2 YYREEE, per germline (reference sequence). The CDR3 covers 14 residues. The CDR3 DNA is TGTGCCAGCAGCGTACAGGGGGCTGGGGAGACCCAGTACTTC. Translating gives CASSVQGAGETQYF.

This rearrangement joins TRBV7-2 to TRBJ1-4, with 7 bases aligning to TRBD1. The germline gives CDR1 SGHTA, CDR2 FQGNSA. Trimming took 2 bases from V and 7 from J; bases not matched to a gene: 7. This CDR3 has 15 residues. CDR3 nucleotide sequence: TGTGCCAGCAGCTTAACAGGGGCTTATGGTGAAAAACTGTTTTTT. The encoded protein is CASSLTGAYGEKLFF.

The chain employs TRBV27 and TRBJ2-5; D ambiguous. Trimming removed 7 bases at V and 1 base at J, with 10 bases between. The CDR3 runs to 13 residues. From germline, CDR1 is MNHEY and CDR2 SMNVEV (reference sequence). CDR3 sequence (DNA): TGTGCCAGCAAGGAGTCTGGCCAAGAGACCCAGTACTTC. It codes for CASKESGQETQYF.

This clone was counted once. The chain joins TRBV6-5 to TRBJ1-2, with 7 bases lining up with TRBD1. V shed 5 bases and J 10 bases; nucleotides not matched to a gene: 13. The CDR3 extends over 14 amino acids. From germline, CDR1 is MNHEY and CDR2 SVGAGI. The CDR3 nucleotides are TGTGCCAGCAGTAAGACAGGGCCCCTCATAGACTACACCTTC. It encodes CASSKTGPLIDYTF.

The J gene is TRBJ2-6, the V gene TRBV4-1; 10 bases are a match to TRBD1. Unmatched junction bases numbered 6, after V lost 4 bases and J lost 0 bases. From germline, CDR1 is MGHRA and CDR2 YSYEKL. The CDR3 totals 18 residues. In DNA, the CDR3 is TGCGCCAGCAGCCCGGGACAGGGGCCAAGCTCTGGGGCCAACGTCCTGACTTTC. Translating it yields CASSPGQGPSSGANVLTF.

A remark on this clone: The identical CDR3 is also encoded by other nucleotide sequences in the sample. V is TRBV18 and J is TRBJ1-1; D remains unclear. The V end was cut by 6 bases, the J end by 1 base, with 9 bases between. This CDR3 region has 13 residues. Germline-derived CDR1 and CDR2 are KGHSH and LQKENI. CDR3 amino acids: CASSPTQNTEAFF. CDR3 sequence (DNA): TGTGCCAGCTCGCCCACACAGAACACTGAAGCTTTCTTT.

This clone was counted a few times. The chain joins TRBV19 to TRBJ2-1, with D perhaps TRBD2 (6 bases). V was pared by 1 base and J by 0 bases, with 13 bases between. The CDR3 is 17 residues long. The germline gives CDR1 LNHDA, CDR2 SQIVND (reference sequence). CDR3 nucleotides: TGTGCCAGTAGTATAGCTCGGCGGGGACGCTCCTACAATGAGCAGTTCTTC. As protein: CASSIARRGRSYNEQFF.